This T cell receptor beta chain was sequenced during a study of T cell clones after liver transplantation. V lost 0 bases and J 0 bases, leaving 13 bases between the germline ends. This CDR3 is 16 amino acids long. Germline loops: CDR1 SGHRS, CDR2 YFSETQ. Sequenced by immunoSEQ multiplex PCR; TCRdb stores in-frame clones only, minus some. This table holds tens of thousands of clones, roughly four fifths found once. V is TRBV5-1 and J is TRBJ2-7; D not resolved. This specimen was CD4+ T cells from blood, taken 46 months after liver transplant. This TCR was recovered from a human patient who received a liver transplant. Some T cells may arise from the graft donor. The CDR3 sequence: CASSLGFSRISYEQYF. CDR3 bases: TGCGCCAGCAGCTTGGGCTTCTCTCGCATCTCCTACGAGCAGTACTTC.